Listed below are T cell receptor beta chains from one sample, sequenced in a study of blood T cell repertoires in COVID-19. The protocol was immunoSEQ multiplex PCR, while the TCRdb copy is restricted to in-frame clones and leaves out a portion. The table has some 16,000 clones, roughly 93% seen once; the top ten hold 5.5% to 6%. The sequenced sample consisted of peripheral blood. These receptors were obtained from a human donor in a cohort sampled during active COVID-19. Each CDR3 is given with its conserved first and last residue. D genes are given only for firm matches. Clone sizes are given selectively: once, few, many, or a class where the clone is expanded.

NA,TRBJ1-5,TRBV15,NA,CATSREVLSQPQHF,TGTGCCACCAGCAGAGAGGTCCTGAGTCAGCCCCAGCATTTT
TRBD1,TRBJ2-2,TRBV5-1,NA,CASSMQGAPGELFF,TGCGCCAGCAGCATGCAGGGGGCCCCCGGGGAGCTGTTTTTT
TRBD2,TRBJ2-3,TRBV10-3,NA,CAISESTSGDTQYF,TGTGCCATCAGTGAGTCGACTAGCGGAGATACGCAGTATTTT
TRBD2,TRBJ2-1,TRBV7-3,NA,CASRSGGDNEQFF,TGTGCCAGCAGAAGCGGGGGGGACAATGAGCAGTTCTTC
NA,TRBJ2-7,TRBV6-2/TRBV6-3,NA,CASSFGAEQYF,TGTGCCAGCAGTTTTGGGGCGGAGCAGTACTTC
TRBD1,TRBJ2-1,TRBV15,once,CATSTDRALYNEQFF,TGTGCCACCAGCACGGACAGGGCCTTATACAATGAGCAGTTCTTC
NA,TRBJ1-1,TRBV9,NA,CASSGGYPEAFF,TGTGCCAGCAGCGGAGGCTACCCTGAAGCTTTCTTT
NA,TRBJ2-7,TRBV4-3,few,CASSLSAEGDYSYEQYF,TGCGCCAGCAGCCTCAGCGCCGAGGGGGACTACTCCTACGAGCAGTACTTC
NA,TRBJ1-4,TRBV5-1,NA,CASSMQGRSEKLFF,TGCGCCAGCAGCATGCAGGGGCGGAGTGAAAAACTGTTTTTT
NA,TRBJ2-1,TRBV7-7,few,CASSLEAGAYNEQFF,TGTGCTAGCAGCTTAGAGGCAGGGGCCTACAATGAGCAGTTCTTC
TRBD2,TRBJ2-5,TRBV11-2,NA,CASSLMTSGRETQYF,TGTGCCAGCAGCCTTATGACTAGCGGGAGGGAGACCCAGTACTTC
TRBD1,TRBJ2-3,TRBV29-1,NA,CSVRDRGQTDTQYF,TGCAGCGTTCGCGACAGGGGGCAGACAGATACGCAGTATTTT
TRBD1,TRBJ1-2,TRBV7-6,once,CASSPGDGTGYGYTF,TGTGCCAGCAGCCCCGGGGACGGGACAGGCTATGGCTACACCTTC
NA,TRBJ1-6,TRBV6-2/TRBV6-3,NA,CASSYGGRPNNSPLHF,TGTGCCAGCAGTTACGGCGGCCGCCCAAATAATTCACCCCTCCACTTT
NA,TRBJ2-2,TRBV9,NA,CASSVLSGSTGELFF,TGTGCCAGCAGCGTTTTATCCGGGTCCACCGGGGAGCTGTTTTTT
NA,TRBJ2-4,TRBV28,NA,CASSTQGGPRGASYF,TGTGCCAGCAGTACCCAAGGTGGTCCCAGGGGCGCTTCGTACTTC
TRBD1,TRBJ2-3,TRBV24-1,NA,CATSDRGQESTDTQYF,TGTGCCACCAGTGATAGAGGACAGGAGTCCACAGATACGCAGTATTTT
TRBD2,TRBJ2-7,TRBV5-5,NA,CASSNLGGFWEQYF,TGTGCCAGCAGCAACCTGGGGGGGTTTTGGGAGCAGTACTTC
TRBD1,TRBJ2-7,TRBV5-1,NA,CASSFPLGQGSYEQYF,TGCGCCAGCAGCTTTCCCTTGGGACAGGGGTCCTACGAGCAGTACTTC
TRBD1,TRBJ1-5,TRBV2,NA,CASNRGDNQPQHF,TGTGCCAGCAACAGGGGGGACAATCAGCCCCAGCATTTT
NA,TRBJ1-5,TRBV7-9,NA,CASSLPHRPQHF,TGTGCCAGCAGCTTACCGCATAGACCCCAGCATTTT
TRBD1,TRBJ1-2,TRBV24-1,once,CATSENAGTDNYGYTF,TGTGCCACCAGTGAGAACGCCGGGACAGACAACTATGGCTACACCTTC
NA,TRBJ2-1,TRBV6-5,NA,CASRQQSGEYNGQFF,TGTGCCAGCAGGCAGCAGTCGGGGGAATACAATGGGCAGTTCTTC
TRBD1,TRBJ2-7,TRBV28,once,CASALTGTGLYEQYF,TGTGCCAGCGCTTTGACTGGGACAGGTTTATACGAGCAGTACTTC
NA,TRBJ1-4,TRBV9,NA,CASSVGTATNEKLFF,TGTGCCAGCAGCGTAGGGACAGCAACTAATGAAAAACTGTTTTTT
TRBD2,TRBJ2-7,TRBV6-2/TRBV6-3,NA,CASSYSRLAGPGYEQYF,TGTGCCAGCAGTTACTCGAGACTAGCGGGACCCGGCTACGAGCAGTACTTC
TRBD2,TRBJ2-2,TRBV7-6,NA,CASSLDLLAGGVRTGELFF,TGTGCCAGCAGCTTAGATCTACTAGCGGGGGGCGTCAGGACCGGGGAGCTGTTTTTT
TRBD1,TRBJ1-2,TRBV28,NA,CASSLAGGFNYGYTF,TGTGCCAGCAGTTTGGCAGGGGGCTTTAACTATGGCTACACCTTC